This T cell receptor beta chain was identified during a study of vaccination and CD4 T cells after COVID-19. Points from the study as a whole: Reactive clonotype counts went from median about 20 after infection to roughly 39 after vaccination, nonsignificantly. Among reactive clones from convalescent patients, a median around 90% appeared only post-vaccination.

Turning to this clonotype: As yet, its antigen is unknown.

The treatment here: roughly ten-day PBMC culture with coronavirus spike peptide pools or control peptides (ViraFEST assay). ViraFEST expanded antigen-specific T cells with peptide pools, then sequenced TCRs. Peptide pools at about 9.7 ug/ml and IL-2 at roughly 9.8 IU/ml were added to cultures of under 2.5 million PBMCs per well. The V gene end was trimmed by 5 bases and the J gene end by 9 bases; junction bases not matched to a gene: 12. The length of the CDR3 is 16 residues. Germline V gene sequence: CDR1 MNHEY, CDR2 SMNVEV (reference sequence). Cultured CD4+ T-cell DNA underwent Oncomine TCR Beta short-read sequencing. TCRdb redid the calling of the PCR reads with MiXCR, one entry per CDR3 protein. The sample includes about 16,000 distinct CDR3 sequences, around 40% of them seen just once.

The receptor was derived from a human donor who received a COVID-19 vaccine. The rearrangement joins TRBV27 to TRBJ1-6; 8 nucleotides agree with TRBD1. The sample consisted of CD4+ T cells from blood, cultured in vitro, taken before SARS-CoV-2 vaccination. The CDR3 DNA reads TGTGCCAGCAGTCCGACGACAGGGGCTGGTATTTCACCCCTCCACTTT. This codes for CASSPTTGAGISPLHF.